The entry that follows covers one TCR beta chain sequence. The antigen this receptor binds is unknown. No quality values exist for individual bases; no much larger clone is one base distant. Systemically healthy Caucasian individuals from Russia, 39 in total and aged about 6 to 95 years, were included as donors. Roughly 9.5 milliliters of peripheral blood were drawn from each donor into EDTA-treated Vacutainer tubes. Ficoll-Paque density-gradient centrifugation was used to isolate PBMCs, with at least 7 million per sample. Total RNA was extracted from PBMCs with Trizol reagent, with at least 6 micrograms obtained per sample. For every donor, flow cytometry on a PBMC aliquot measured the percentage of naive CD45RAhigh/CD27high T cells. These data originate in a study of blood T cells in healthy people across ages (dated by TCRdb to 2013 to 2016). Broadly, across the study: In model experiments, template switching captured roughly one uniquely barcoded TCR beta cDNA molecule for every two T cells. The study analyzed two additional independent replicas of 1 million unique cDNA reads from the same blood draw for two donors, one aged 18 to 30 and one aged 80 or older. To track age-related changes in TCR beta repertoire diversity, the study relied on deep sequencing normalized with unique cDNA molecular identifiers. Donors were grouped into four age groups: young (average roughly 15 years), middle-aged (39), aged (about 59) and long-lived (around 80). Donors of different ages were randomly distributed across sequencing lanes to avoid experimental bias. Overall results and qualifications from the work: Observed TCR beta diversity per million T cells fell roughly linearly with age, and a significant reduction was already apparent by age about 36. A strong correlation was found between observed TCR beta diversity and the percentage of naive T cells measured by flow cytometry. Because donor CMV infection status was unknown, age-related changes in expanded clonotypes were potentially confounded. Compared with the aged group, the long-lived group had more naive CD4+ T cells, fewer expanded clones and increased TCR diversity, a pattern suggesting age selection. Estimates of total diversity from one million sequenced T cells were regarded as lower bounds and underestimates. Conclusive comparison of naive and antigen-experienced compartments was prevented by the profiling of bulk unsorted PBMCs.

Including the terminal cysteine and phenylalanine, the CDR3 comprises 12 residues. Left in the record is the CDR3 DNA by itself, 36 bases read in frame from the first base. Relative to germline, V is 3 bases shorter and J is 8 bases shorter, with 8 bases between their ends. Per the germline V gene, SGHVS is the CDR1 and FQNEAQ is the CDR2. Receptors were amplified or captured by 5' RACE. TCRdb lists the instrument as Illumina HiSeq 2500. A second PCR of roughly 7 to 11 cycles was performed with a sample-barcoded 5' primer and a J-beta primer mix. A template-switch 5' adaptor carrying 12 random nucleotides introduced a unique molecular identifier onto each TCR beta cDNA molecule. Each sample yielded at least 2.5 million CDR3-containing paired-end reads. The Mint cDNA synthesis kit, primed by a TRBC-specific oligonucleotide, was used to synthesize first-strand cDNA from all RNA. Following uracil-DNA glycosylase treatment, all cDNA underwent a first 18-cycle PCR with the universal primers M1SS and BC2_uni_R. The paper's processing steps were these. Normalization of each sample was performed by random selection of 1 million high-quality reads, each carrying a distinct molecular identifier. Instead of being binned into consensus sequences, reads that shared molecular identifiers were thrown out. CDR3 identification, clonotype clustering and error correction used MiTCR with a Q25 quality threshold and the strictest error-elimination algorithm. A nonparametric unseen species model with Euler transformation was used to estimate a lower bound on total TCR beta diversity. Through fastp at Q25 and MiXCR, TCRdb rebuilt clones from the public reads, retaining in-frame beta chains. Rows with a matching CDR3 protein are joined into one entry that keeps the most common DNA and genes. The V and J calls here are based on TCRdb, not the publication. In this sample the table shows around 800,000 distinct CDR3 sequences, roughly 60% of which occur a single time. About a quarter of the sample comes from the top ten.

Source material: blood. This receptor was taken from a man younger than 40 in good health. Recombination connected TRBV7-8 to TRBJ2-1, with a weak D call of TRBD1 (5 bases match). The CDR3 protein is CASSLTVHEQFF. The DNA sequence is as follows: TGTGCCAGCAGCTTGACAGTCCATGAGCAGTTCTTC.